This TCR beta chain was captured in a study of cytomegalovirus exposure and HLA in healthy donors. J lost 3 bases, V lost 5 bases, and 3 bases had no gene match. The length of the CDR3 is 15 residues. The germline gives CDR1 MNHNY, CDR2 SVGAGI (reference sequence). The study ran its PCR with 60 Vbeta and 13 Jbeta primers. TCRdb's table, derived via immunoSEQ multiplex PCR, lists solely in-frame clones and lacks some. The table shows approximately 210,000 clones, with approximately 79% occurring only once. General study results and limits: Cytomegalovirus association was assigned to 170 or so TCR beta chains.

On this clone itself: Its matching antigen is unknown.

This sequence was found in a girl under 18 in good health and CMV-seropositive. V is TRBV6-6 and J is TRBJ1-6; 8 bases line up with TRBD1. The sample consisted of PBMCs. CDR3 loop: CASSLDRDYNSPLHF. The CDR3 coding sequence is TGTGCCAGCAGTCTGGACAGGGACTATAATTCACCCCTCCACTTT.